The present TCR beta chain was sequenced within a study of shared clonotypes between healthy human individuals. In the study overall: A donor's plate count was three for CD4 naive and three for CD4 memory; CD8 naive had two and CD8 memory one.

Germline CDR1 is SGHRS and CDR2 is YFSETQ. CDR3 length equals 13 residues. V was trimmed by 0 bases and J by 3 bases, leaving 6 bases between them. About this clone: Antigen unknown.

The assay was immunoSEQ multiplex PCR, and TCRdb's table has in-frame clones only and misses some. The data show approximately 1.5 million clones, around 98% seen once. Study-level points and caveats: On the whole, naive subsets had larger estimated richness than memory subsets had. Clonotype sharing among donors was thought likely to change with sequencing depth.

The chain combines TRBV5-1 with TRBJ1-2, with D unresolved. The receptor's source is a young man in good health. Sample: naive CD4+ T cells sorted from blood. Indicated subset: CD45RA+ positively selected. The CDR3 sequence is CASSLVGDYGYTF. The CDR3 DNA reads TGCGCCAGCAGCTTGGTCGGGGACTATGGCTACACCTTC.